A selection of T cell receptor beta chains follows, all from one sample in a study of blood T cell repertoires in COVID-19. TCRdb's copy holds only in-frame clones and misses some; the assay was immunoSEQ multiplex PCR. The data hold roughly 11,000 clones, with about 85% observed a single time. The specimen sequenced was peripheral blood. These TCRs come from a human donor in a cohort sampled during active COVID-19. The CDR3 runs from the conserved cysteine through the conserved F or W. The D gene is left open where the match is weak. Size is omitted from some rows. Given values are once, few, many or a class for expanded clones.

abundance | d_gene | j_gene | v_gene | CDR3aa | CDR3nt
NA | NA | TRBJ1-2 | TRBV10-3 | CAISESSGGNAGYTF | TGTGCCATCAGTGAGTCTAGTGGGGGGAACGCTGGCTACACCTTC
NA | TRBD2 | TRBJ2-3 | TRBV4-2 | CASSQGASGGLYSTDTQYF | TGTGCCAGCAGCCAAGGGGCTAGCGGGGGGCTGTATAGCACAGATACGCAGTATTTT
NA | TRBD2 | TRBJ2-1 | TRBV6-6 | CASSYSSGVAREQFF | TGTGCCAGCAGTTACTCTAGCGGGGTGGCTCGTGAGCAGTTCTTC
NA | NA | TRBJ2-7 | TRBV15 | CATSGGLSSYEQYF | TGTGCCACCAGCGGAGGACTAAGCTCCTACGAGCAGTACTTC
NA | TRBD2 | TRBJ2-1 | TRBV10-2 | CASSELTLREDVYNEQFF | TGCGCCAGCAGTGAGCTCACTCTACGGGAGGACGTTTACAATGAGCAGTTCTTC
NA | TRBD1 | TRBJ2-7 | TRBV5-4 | CASSREDRVGEQYF | TGTGCCAGCAGTCGCGAGGACAGGGTGGGCGAGCAGTACTTC
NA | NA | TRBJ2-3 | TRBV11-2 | CASSLGRVAQYF | TGTGCCAGCAGCTTAGGCCGGGTCGCGCAGTATTTT
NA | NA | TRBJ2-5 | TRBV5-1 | CASSFNAGLETQYF | TGCGCCAGCAGCTTTAATGCAGGATTGGAGACCCAGTACTTC
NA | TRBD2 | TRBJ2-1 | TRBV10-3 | CAISDGRGVSSYNEQFF | TGTGCCATCAGTGACGGTCGGGGGGTTAGCTCCTACAATGAGCAGTTCTTC
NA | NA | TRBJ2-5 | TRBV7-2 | CASSLAPGSWETQYF | TGTGCCAGCAGCTTAGCTCCGGGTAGCTGGGAGACCCAGTACTTC
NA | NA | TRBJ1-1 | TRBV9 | CASSVGQGAEAFF | TGTGCCAGCAGCGTAGGGCAGGGCGCTGAAGCTTTCTTT
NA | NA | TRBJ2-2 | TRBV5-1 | CASSLDTNANTGELFF | TGCGCCAGCAGCTTGGACACCAATGCGAACACCGGGGAGCTGTTTTTT
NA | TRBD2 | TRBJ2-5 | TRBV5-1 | CASSSQRTSGGAWETQYF | TGCGCCAGCAGCTCCCAGCGGACTAGCGGGGGGGCATGGGAGACCCAGTACTTC
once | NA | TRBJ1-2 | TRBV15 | CATSSDARGGRANYGYTF | TGTGCCACCAGCAGTGATGCTAGGGGGGGGCGAGCTAACTATGGCTACACCTTC
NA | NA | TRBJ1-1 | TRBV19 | CASMRISGKGEAFF | TGTGCCAGTATGAGGATATCGGGGAAGGGCGAAGCTTTCTTT
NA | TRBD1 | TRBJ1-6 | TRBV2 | CAGGDRQNSPLHF | TGTGCCGGGGGGGACAGGCAGAATTCACCCCTCCACTTT
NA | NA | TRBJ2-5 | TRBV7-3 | CASSLGPGAGAQETQYF | TGTGCCAGCAGCTTAGGTCCTGGGGCAGGGGCCCAAGAGACCCAGTACTTC
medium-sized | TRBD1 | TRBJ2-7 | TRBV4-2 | CASSHLRGQGDDEQYF | TGTGCCAGCAGCCACCTCCGGGGTCAGGGGGACGACGAGCAGTACTTC
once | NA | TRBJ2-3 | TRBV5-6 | CASSLGAEGDTQYF | TGTGCCAGCAGCTTAGGGGCCGAAGGAGATACGCAGTATTTT
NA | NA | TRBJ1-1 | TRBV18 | CASRVDTEAFF | TGTGCCTCACGGGTGGACACTGAAGCTTTCTTT
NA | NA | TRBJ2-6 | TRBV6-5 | CASSGTIGANVLTF | TGTGCCAGCAGCGGGACAATTGGGGCCAACGTCCTGACTTTC
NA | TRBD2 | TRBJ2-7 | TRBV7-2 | CASSRHPSTSGDSYEQYF | TGTGCCAGCAGCCGCCACCCTTCAACTAGCGGGGACTCCTACGAGCAGTACTTC
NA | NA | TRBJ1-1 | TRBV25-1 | CASRRDRNTEAFF | TGTGCCAGCAGACGAGACAGGAACACTGAAGCTTTCTTT
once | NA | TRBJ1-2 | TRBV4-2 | CASSQRSDDSSYGYTF | TGTGCCAGCAGCCAACGAAGTGACGACAGCTCCTATGGCTACACCTTC
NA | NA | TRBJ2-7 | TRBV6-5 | CASSRDSNPSYEQYF | TGTGCCAGCAGCCGAGACAGTAATCCCTCCTACGAGCAGTACTTC
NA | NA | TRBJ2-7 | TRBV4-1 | CASSQDLAQSYEQYF | TGCGCCAGCAGCCAAGATCTTGCACAGTCCTACGAGCAGTACTTC